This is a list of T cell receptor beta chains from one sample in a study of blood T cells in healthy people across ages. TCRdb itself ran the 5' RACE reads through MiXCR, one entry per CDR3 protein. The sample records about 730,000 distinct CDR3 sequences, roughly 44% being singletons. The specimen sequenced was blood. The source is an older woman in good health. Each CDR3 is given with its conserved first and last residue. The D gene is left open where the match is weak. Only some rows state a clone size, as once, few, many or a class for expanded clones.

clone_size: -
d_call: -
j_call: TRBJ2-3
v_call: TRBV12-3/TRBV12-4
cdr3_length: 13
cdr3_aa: CASSTMGTDTQYF
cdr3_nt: TGTGCCAGCAGCACAATGGGAACAGATACGCAGTATTTT

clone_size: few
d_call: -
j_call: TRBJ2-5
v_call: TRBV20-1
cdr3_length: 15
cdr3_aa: CSARLGGGVQETQYF
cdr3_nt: TGCAGTGCTAGATTGGGAGGAGGGGTCCAAGAGACCCAGTACTTC

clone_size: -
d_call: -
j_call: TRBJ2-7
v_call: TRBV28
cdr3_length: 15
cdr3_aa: CASSLSGPQSYEQYF
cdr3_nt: TGTGCCAGCAGTTTATCCGGGCCCCAGTCCTACGAGCAGTACTTC

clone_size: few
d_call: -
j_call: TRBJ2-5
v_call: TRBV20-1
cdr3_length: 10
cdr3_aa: CSAIRETQYF
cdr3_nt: TGCAGTGCAATCCGGGAGACCCAGTACTTC

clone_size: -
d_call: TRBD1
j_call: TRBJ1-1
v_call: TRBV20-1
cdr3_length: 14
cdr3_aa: CSASRQGAGTEAFF
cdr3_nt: TGCAGTGCTAGCCGACAGGGGGCGGGAACTGAAGCTTTCTTT

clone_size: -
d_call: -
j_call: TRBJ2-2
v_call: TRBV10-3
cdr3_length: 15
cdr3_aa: CAISEDSSNTGELFF
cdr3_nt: TGTGCCATCAGTGAGGACAGTTCGAACACCGGGGAGCTGTTTTTT

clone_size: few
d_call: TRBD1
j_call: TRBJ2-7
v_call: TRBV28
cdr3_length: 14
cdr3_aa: CASSSPTGAHEQYF
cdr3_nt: TGTGCCAGCAGTTCGCCGACAGGGGCCCACGAGCAGTACTTC

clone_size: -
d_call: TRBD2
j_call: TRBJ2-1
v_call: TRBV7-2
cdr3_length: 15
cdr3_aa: CASSLDSGSQYEQFF
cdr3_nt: TGTGCCAGCAGCTTAGATAGCGGGAGTCAGTATGAGCAGTTCTTC

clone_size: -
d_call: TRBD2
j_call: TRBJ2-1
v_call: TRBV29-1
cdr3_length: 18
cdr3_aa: CSGVGTSGRAHSYNEQFF
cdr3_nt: TGCAGCGGTGTCGGGACTAGCGGGAGGGCCCACTCCTACAATGAGCAGTTCTTC

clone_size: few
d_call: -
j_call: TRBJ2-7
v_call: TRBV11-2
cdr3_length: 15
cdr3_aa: CASSQLRAVNYEQYF
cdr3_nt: TGTGCCAGCAGCCAACTAAGGGCAGTCAACTACGAGCAGTACTTC

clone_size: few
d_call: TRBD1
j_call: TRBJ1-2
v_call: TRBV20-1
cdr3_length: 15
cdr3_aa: CSATPPGTGGYGYTF
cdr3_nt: TGCAGTGCCACGCCACCTGGGACAGGGGGCTATGGCTACACCTTC

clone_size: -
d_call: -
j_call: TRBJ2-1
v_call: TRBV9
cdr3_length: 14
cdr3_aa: CASSVVSGSNEQFF
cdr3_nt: TGTGCCAGCAGCGTAGTCAGCGGGTCGAATGAGCAGTTCTTC

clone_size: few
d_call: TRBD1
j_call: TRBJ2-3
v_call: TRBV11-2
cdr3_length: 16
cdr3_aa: CASSLPWTGNSDTQYF
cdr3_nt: TGTGCCAGCAGCTTACCTTGGACAGGGAATTCCGATACGCAGTATTTT

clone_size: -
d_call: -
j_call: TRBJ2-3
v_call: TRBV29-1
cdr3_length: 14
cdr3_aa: CSGTGSFLTDTQYF
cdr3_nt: TGCAGCGGAACCGGGTCCTTCCTCACAGATACGCAGTATTTT

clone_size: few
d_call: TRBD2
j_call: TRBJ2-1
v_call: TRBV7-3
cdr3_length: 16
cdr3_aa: CASSLGPSGGGNEQFF
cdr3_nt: TGTGCCAGCAGCTTAGGGCCTAGCGGGGGGGGTAATGAGCAGTTCTTC

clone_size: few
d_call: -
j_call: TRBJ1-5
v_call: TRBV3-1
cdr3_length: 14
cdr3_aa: CASSRTQGHQPQHF
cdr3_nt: TGTGCCAGCAGCCGGACACAGGGCCACCAGCCCCAGCATTTT